The following is a TCR beta chain sequence with its context. Trimming left V 5 bases short and J 8 bases short, with 14 bases between. The CDR3 totals 13 residues. CDR1 and CDR2 (germline): SGHDT, YYEEEE. These data come from a study of blood T cell repertoires in COVID-19. Study-wide context: PBMCs, B-cell-depleted T cells, or T cells provided the cDNA or gDNA that made up the material.

Per the study methods: Amplification from reference gene primers served as the basis for estimated nucleated cell counts. Clones were sequenced by immunoSEQ multiplex PCR, and TCRdb holds only the in-frame ones, with some missing. That table supplies the V and J calls and clone size; D and trimming were determined from the DNA. The repertoire holds 250,000 to 300,000 clones, with more than 70% as singletons. The source of this sequence is a woman between 18 and 29 years old with acute or convalescent COVID-19. Sequencing was done on a sample of peripheral blood. This sequence joins TRBV5-6 and TRBJ2-1, with D perhaps TRBD1 (5 bases). Here the CDR3 reads CASRLGARDEQFF. The CDR3 DNA sequence: TGTGCCAGCAGATTAGGCGCCAGGGATGAGCAGTTCTTC.